These 21 T cell receptor beta chains originate from one sample sequenced in a study of blood T cell repertoires in COVID-19. Assay: immunoSEQ multiplex PCR; the TCRdb copy retains only in-frame clones and omits some. The table shows some 350,000 clones, with 88% occurring only once. Sequencing was performed on PBMCs or T cells enriched from blood (not recorded which). The receptors were sampled from a man aged 25 to 45 who had recovered from COVID-19.

The rearrangement links TRBV7-9 to TRBJ2-5, with D possibly being TRBD2 (6 bases). Per germline, CDR1 SEHNR and CDR2 FQNEAQ (reference sequence). The ends were cut back, 1 base at V and 5 bases at J, with 17 bases in the middle. The CDR3 covers 16 residues. In DNA form, the CDR3 reads TGTGCCAGCAGCTTAGACCTGGCGGGGACCGGGGAGACCCAGTACTTC. Translated, it gives CASSLDLAGTGETQYF.

Of note for this clone: Other DNA sequences in the sample encode the same CDR3. The V and J genes are TRBV10-3 and TRBJ1-3; TRBD1 matches at 8 bases. After removal of 4 bases from V and 2 bases from J, the junction contained 1 base not matched to a gene. Germline V CDR1 and CDR2: ENHRY, SYGVKD. This CDR3 region has 14 residues. This CDR3 reads CAISGQGTGNTIYF. CDR3 bases: TGTGCCATCAGTGGACAGGGGACTGGAAACACCATATATTTT.

The CDR3 loop reads CASIPSPSGGREQFF. CDR3 sequence (DNA): TGTGCCAGCATCCCATCCCCTAGCGGGGGCCGGGAGCAGTTCTTC. The genes are TRBV6-6 and TRBJ2-1; 10 nucleotides agree with TRBD2. The junction had 13 bases not matched to a gene; V was cut back by 7 bases and J by 10 bases. CDR3 length: 15 amino acids. Germline V CDR1 and CDR2: MNHNY, SVGAGI (reference sequence).

The chain uses TRBV20-1 and TRBJ1-5; 9 bases are shared with TRBD1. The length of the CDR3 is 14 residues. Losses at the gene ends were 3 bases for V and 7 bases for J; bases not matched to a gene: 7. Germline CDR1 and CDR2: DFQATT and SNEGSKA (reference sequence). CDR3 sequence (DNA): TGCAGTGCTAGTCAAACAGGGGGCGGGCAGCCCCAGCATTTT. Translated, it gives CSASQTGGGQPQHF.

This chain links TRBV5-1 with TRBJ1-6; D is uncertain. The CDR3 contains 16 residues. Trimming cost V 0 bases and J 10 bases, with 17 bases left between them. Looked up from germline, CDR1 is SGHRS and CDR2 is YFSETQ. The DNA of the CDR3 is TGCGCCAGCAGCTTGGGCACAGCCCGGGGAGAATCACCCCTCCACTTT. This sequence encodes CASSLGTARGESPLHF.

This chain uses TRBV5-1 with TRBJ2-7; weak D call: TRBD1 (6 bases). The CDR3 totals 15 residues. Between the trimmed V and J ends, which lost 4 bases and 0 bases, there was a span of 14 bases. Per germline, CDR1 SGHRS and CDR2 YFSETQ. CDR3 amino acids: CASSPQGRISYEQYF. CDR3 DNA: TGCGCCAGCAGCCCACAGGGAAGAATCTCCTACGAGCAGTACTTC.

J is TRBJ1-1 and V is TRBV2, with no clear D. The V end was cut by 3 bases, the J end by 0 bases, with 5 bases between. The CDR3 totals 13 residues. Germline loops: CDR1 SNHLY, CDR2 FYNNEI. CDR3 nucleotide sequence: TGTGCCAGCAGTGATGGCATGAACACTGAAGCTTTCTTT. This encodes CASSDGMNTEAFF. Full variable domain (outside the CDR3, taken from reference TRBV2 and TRBJ1-1): EPEVTQTPSHQVTQMGQEVILRCVPISNHLYFYWYRQILGQKVEFLVSFYNNEISEKSEIFDDQFSVERPDGSNFTLKIRSTKLEDSAMYFCASSDGMNTEAFFGQGTRLTVV.

The V gene is TRBV7-6, the J gene TRBJ2-7; tentative D call: TRBD1 (7 bases). CDR1 and CDR2 from the germline V gene are SGHVS and FNYEAQ. This CDR3 is built from 15 residues. V lost 1 base and J lost 3, with 13 bases in between. The CDR3: CASSLEQGRNYEQYF. DNA for the CDR3: TGTGCCAGCAGCTTAGAACAGGGGAGGAACTACGAGCAGTACTTC.

V gene TRBV10-2 combines with J gene TRBJ1-1; 7 bases are shared with TRBD1. Trimming removed 11 bases from V and 1 base from J; junction bases left unmatched: 10. The CDR3 runs 14 residues. Germline CDR1 WSHSY, CDR2 SAAADI. The CDR3: CASTGPSRNTEAFF. The CDR3 coding sequence is TGCGCCTCGACAGGGCCTTCTCGGAACACTGAAGCTTTCTTT.

The rearrangement links TRBV5-1 to TRBJ2-5; possibly TRBD2 for D (5 bases). The CDR3 totals 14 residues. Trimming stripped 4 bases from V and 4 bases from J, with 14 bases between. Germline lookup yields CDR1 SGHRS and CDR2 YFSETQ. Here the CDR3 reads CASSLAGNLETQYF. CDR3 coding DNA: TGCGCCAGCAGCCTGGCCGGGAACCTAGAGACCCAGTACTTC.

V gene TRBV5-4 combines with J gene TRBJ2-1; D gene uncertain. The germline CDR1 and CDR2 sequences are SGHNT and YYREEE (reference sequence). The V and J ends lost 4 bases and 4 bases respectively, with 12 bases between them. The CDR3 runs to 14 residues. The CDR3 region is CASSLNRDYNEQFF. DNA of the CDR3: TGTGCCAGCAGCCTGAACAGAGATTACAATGAGCAGTTCTTC.

This clone has only a few counts. V usage is TRBV19 and J usage is TRBJ1-5; the D is unclear. Trimming left V 2 bases short and J 5 bases short, with 13 bases between. In germline, CDR1 is LNHDA, CDR2 SQIVND (reference sequence). This CDR3 spans 15 amino acids. The CDR3 loop reads CASSIFPPWHQPQHF. CDR3 nucleotides: TGTGCCAGTAGTATATTTCCCCCCTGGCATCAGCCCCAGCATTTT.

This clone appeared a single time. J is TRBJ2-7 and V is TRBV7-9; 7 bases agree with TRBD1. The CDR3 has 13 amino acids. The V and J ends lost 5 bases and 2 bases, in that order; junction bases with no gene match: 3. Germline V gene data show CDR1 as SEHNR and CDR2 as FQNEAQ (reference sequence). The CDR3 region has the DNA TGTGCCAGCAGCCGAGGGACAGCCTACGAGCAGTACTTC. This codes for CASSRGTAYEQYF.

This rearrangement joins TRBV13 to TRBJ1-2; TRBD1 agrees at 8 bases. V lost 6 bases and J lost 8; bases outside the gene matches: 14. This CDR3 has 15 amino acids. CDR1 and CDR2 from the germline V gene are PRHDT and FYEKMQ (reference sequence). The CDR3 protein is CASSSRQQGARGYTF. In nucleotides, the CDR3 is TGTGCCAGCAGTTCCAGGCAGCAGGGGGCGCGCGGCTACACCTTC.

A single count supports this clone. The chain uses TRBV5-1 and TRBJ2-1, with TRBD2 identical over 12 bases. Per the germline V gene, CDR1 is SGHRS and CDR2 is YFSETQ. J gave up 4 bases and V 5 bases, and 7 bases lay outside the gene matches. The CDR3 extends over 16 amino acids. The chain's CDR3 is CASSPVLAGGYNEQFF. In nucleotides, the CDR3 is TGCGCCAGCAGTCCCGTACTAGCGGGGGGTTACAATGAGCAGTTCTTC.

This chain links TRBV11-2 with TRBJ2-3; D might be TRBD1 (5 bases). The V end lost 1 base, the J end lost 2 bases, and 7 bases lay between the germline ends. Germline CDR1 and CDR2: SGHAT and FQNNGV. The CDR3 is made up of 14 amino acids. CDR3 nucleotides: TGTGCCAGCAGCTTAGCAGGGCACACAGATACGCAGTATTTT. It codes for CASSLAGHTDTQYF.

This sequence joins TRBV13 and TRBJ2-7; 10 bases line up with TRBD1. Germline lookup yields CDR1 PRHDT and CDR2 FYEKMQ (reference sequence). This CDR3 comprises 14 residues. V lost 5 bases and J lost 7; bases outside the gene matches: 8. The CDR3 nucleotides read TGTGCCAGCAGCCGGAGACAGGGGGCGGGGGAGCAGTACTTC. Its protein product is CASSRRQGAGEQYF.

CDR3 amino acids: CASSEGNYEQYF. In nucleotides, the CDR3 is TGTGCCAGCAGTGAAGGTAACTACGAGCAGTACTTC. The V gene is TRBV2, the J gene TRBJ2-7, with D hard to call. The ends were cut back, 1 base at V and 3 bases at J, with 4 bases in the middle. Germline CDR1 reads SNHLY; CDR2 reads FYNNEI. CDR3 length: 12 residues.

The chain combines TRBV6-1 with TRBJ1-4, with 9 bases matching TRBD1. CDR3 length: 15 residues. Germline-derived CDR1 and CDR2 are MNHNS and SASEGT. With V trimmed by 2 bases and J by 7 bases, 5 bases remained unmatched. The DNA of the CDR3 is TGTGCCAGCAGTGAATTGGGACAGGGTGGTGAAAAACTGTTTTTT. Translation: CASSELGQGGEKLFF.

This clone has only one observation. This chain links TRBV5-1 with TRBJ2-7; perhaps TRBD2 as D (5 bases). This CDR3 contains 13 residues. V was pared by 0 bases and J by 7 bases, with 11 bases between. The germline gives CDR1 SGHRS, CDR2 YFSETQ. The CDR3 region is CASSLAVTGEQYF. The CDR3 nucleotides are TGCGCCAGCAGCTTGGCAGTGACGGGAGAGCAGTACTTC.

The chain combines TRBV6-5 with TRBJ1-1, with D possibly matching TRBD1 (5 bases). CDR1 MNHEY and CDR2 SVGAGI come from the germline V gene. The V end was cut by 6 bases, the J end by 3 bases, with 11 bases between. The CDR3 contains 13 residues. Here the CDR3 reads CASRREGYTEAFF. The CDR3 DNA sequence: TGTGCCAGCAGGAGGGAGGGGTACACTGAAGCTTTCTTT.